This T cell receptor (beta chain) was obtained from a study of T-cell reconstitution after alpha-beta-depleted transplantation in children. The CDR3 is made up of 12 amino acids. Trimming cost V 5 bases and J 7 bases, with 12 bases left between them. Germline V lookup: CDR1 SEHNR, CDR2 FQNEAQ (reference sequence). In its sample, this clonotype was seen a few times. The library targeted TCRbeta and was prepared with unique molecular identifiers. TCRdb processed the PCR reads anew with MiXCR; each CDR3 protein has one entry. The data contain 750,000 to 950,000 distinct CDR3 sequences, roughly 15% of them singletons.

The clonotype was recovered from a male patient younger than 18 who had a stem cell transplant for acute lymphoblastic leukemia, so the T cells may come from the graft donor. The source was PBMCs, mostly from graft donor cells, collected 360 days after TCRalphabeta/CD19-depleted stem cell transplant. V is TRBV7-9 and J is TRBJ2-7; unclear D gene. The CDR3 bases are TGTGCCAGCAGCGTCGGGTCATGGGAGCAGTACTTC. This encodes CASSVGSWEQYF.